A selection of T cell receptor beta chains follows, all from one sample in a study of T cell repertoires in cytomegalovirus infection. TCRdb reprocessed the reads via MiXCR and lists one record per CDR3 protein. The sample shows about 490,000 distinct CDR3 sequences, 16% of them seen only once. Sequencing was done on a sample of CD8+ T cells from PBMCs. Source of these receptors: a human donor in good health (CMV status not recorded). Some clones in this sample may be carry-over from other donors' samples. CDR3s include the opening cysteine and the closing phenylalanine or tryptophan. A D gene is named only where the DNA matches it firmly. Size is omitted from some rows. Given values are once, few, many or a class for expanded clones.

TRBD2	-	TRBV3-1	TRBJ2-3	TGTGCCAGCAGCCAAGAAATAGGAGCGGGGCAAACGCGGGATACGCAGTATTTT	CASSQEIGAGQTRDTQYF
-	many	TRBV7-9	TRBJ2-1	TGTGCCAGCAGCTCGACGGAAAAAGGGCCCTACAATGAGCAGTTCTTC	CASSSTEKGPYNEQFF
-	-	TRBV5-6	TRBJ2-7	TGTGCCAGCAGCCCCACCTCCCCCATGACATCCTACGAGCAGTACTTC	CASSPTSPMTSYEQYF
-	-	TRBV2	TRBJ1-2	TGTGCCAGCAGTAGTAGCCCCGCAGTGATGAAGTATTCGAGCTATGGCTACACCTTC	CASSSSPAVMKYSSYGYTF
TRBD1	-	TRBV20-1	TRBJ1-1	TGCAGTGCTAGTCCCGGGACAGGTAACACTGAAGCTTTCTTT	CSASPGTGNTEAFF
TRBD2	many	TRBV19	TRBJ2-1	TGTGCCAGTAGTCCTTTTAGCGGGGGGGCCGATGAGCAGTTCTTC	CASSPFSGGADEQFF
-	few	TRBV27	TRBJ1-5	TGTGCCAGCGGTAGGGAGCCCCAGCATTTT	CASGREPQHF
-	many	TRBV7-9	TRBJ2-1	TGTGCCAGTCAAGTCAGGGGATCAGATTCCTACAATGAGCAGTTCTTC	CASQVRGSDSYNEQFF
TRBD1	few	TRBV7-9	TRBJ2-7	TGTGCCAGCAGATCCGAGGGGGCGCAGGAGCAGTACTTC	CASRSEGAQEQYF
-	-	TRBV6-1	TRBJ2-3	TGTGCCAGCAGTCGACGAGGAAGGGTGTATGGCACAGATACGCAGTATTTT	CASSRRGRVYGTDTQYF
-	many	TRBV28	TRBJ2-7	TGTGCCAGCAGTTTGAATCTTTCCTACGAGCAGTACTTC	CASSLNLSYEQYF
-	few	TRBV28	TRBJ1-5	TGTGCCAGCAGTTTAGGGAGCCGGGACCCAGATCAGCCCCAGCATTTT	CASSLGSRDPDQPQHF
TRBD2	many	TRBV6-5	TRBJ2-5	TGTGCCAGCAAACGGACTAGCGGGGGTCAAGAGACCCAGTACTTC	CASKRTSGGQETQYF
TRBD2	few	TRBV20-1	TRBJ2-3	TGCAGTGCCACTAGCGGGGGGGAGAGCACAGATACGCAGTATTTT	CSATSGGESTDTQYF
-	-	TRBV27	TRBJ2-3	TGTGCCAGCAGTTTATATGCCCCTTGGGACGGTCAAAATACGCAGTATTTT	CASSLYAPWDGQNTQYF
-	many	TRBV11-2	TRBJ2-1	TGTGCCAGCAGCTTAGGCCCTCGCGAGGCTGAGCAGTTCTTC	CASSLGPREAEQFF
-	few	TRBV27	TRBJ2-5	TGTGCCAGCAGTTTACTGTCCTGGGGCAGGGATAAAGAGACCCAGTACTTC	CASSLLSWGRDKETQYF
TRBD1	-	TRBV6-5	TRBJ1-1	TGTGCCAGCAGTTACTTCCCGGGACAGGGATCGAACACTGAAGCTTTCTTT	CASSYFPGQGSNTEAFF